This T cell receptor (beta chain) was sequenced during a study of shared clonotypes between healthy human individuals. Study-wide findings and caveats: Rarefaction curves obtained for sorted subsets showed sequencing incomplete despite large depth.

The CDR3 consists of 11 residues. Germline assignment: CDR1 MDHEN and CDR2 SYDVKM. Trimming left V 8 bases short and J 7 bases short, with 12 bases between. Generated by immunoSEQ multiplex PCR, the TCRdb table keeps only in-frame clones and is missing some. The profile covers roughly 2.2 million clones, with over 85% appearing a single time and 0.35% to 0.45% taken by the ten largest. This clone was seen once. Its antigen is unidentified. V usage is TRBV28 and J usage is TRBJ2-7; D is unresolved. The sample consisted of naive CD4+ T cells from PBMCs. Subset here: CD45RA+ positively selected. This receptor was identified in a man aged 18 to 35 in good health. Some clones in this sample may be carry-over from other donors' samples. The CDR3 sequence is CASAHLGEQYF. In DNA, the CDR3 is TGTGCCAGCGCTCATCTGGGGGAGCAGTACTTC.